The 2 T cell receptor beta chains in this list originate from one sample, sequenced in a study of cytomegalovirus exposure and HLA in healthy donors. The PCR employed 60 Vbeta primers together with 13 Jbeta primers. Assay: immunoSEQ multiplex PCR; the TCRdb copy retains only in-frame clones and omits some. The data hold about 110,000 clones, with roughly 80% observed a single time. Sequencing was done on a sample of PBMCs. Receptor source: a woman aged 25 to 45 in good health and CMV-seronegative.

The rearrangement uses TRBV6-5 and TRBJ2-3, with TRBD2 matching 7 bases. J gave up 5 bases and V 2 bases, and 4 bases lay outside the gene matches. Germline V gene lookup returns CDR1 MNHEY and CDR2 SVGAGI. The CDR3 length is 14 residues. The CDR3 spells CASSYQLAGDTQYF. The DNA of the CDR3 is TGTGCCAGCAGTTACCAATTAGCGGGAGATACGCAGTATTTT.

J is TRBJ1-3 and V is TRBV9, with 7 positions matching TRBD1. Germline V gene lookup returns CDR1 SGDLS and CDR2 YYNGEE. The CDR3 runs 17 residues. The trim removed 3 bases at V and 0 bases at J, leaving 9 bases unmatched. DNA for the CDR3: TGTGCCAGCAGCGAGCGGACAGGTTTGCGCTCTGGAAACACCATATATTTT. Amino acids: CASSERTGLRSGNTIYF.